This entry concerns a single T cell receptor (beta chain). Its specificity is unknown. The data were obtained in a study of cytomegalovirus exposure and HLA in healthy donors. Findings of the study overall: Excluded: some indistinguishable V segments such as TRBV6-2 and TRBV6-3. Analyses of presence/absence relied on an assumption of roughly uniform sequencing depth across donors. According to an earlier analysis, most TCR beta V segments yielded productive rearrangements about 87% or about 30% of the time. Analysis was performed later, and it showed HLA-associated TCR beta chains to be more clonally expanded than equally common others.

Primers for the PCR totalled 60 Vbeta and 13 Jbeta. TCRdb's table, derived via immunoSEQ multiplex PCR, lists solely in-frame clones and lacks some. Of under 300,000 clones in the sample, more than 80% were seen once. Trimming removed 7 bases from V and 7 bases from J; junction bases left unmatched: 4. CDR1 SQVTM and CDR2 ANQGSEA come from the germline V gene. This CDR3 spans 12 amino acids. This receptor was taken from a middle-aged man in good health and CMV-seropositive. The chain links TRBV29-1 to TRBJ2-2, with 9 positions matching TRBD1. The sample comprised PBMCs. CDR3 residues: CSAGQGNGELFF. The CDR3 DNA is TGCAGCGCCGGACAGGGGAACGGGGAGCTGTTTTTT.